These 4 T cell receptor beta chains were sequenced from one sample in a study of Ad26.COV2.S vaccination and SARS-CoV-2 variants. Some clones are missing from TCRdb's copy, which holds only in-frame ones; the method was immunoSEQ multiplex PCR. The table lists fewer than 150,000 clones, 75% to 90% of them singletons. The material sequenced was peripheral blood, taken after recovery from COVID-19. These receptors originate from a human donor who had recovered from COVID-19.

CDR3 residues: CASGRGSGNTIYF. Here the CDR3 DNA reads TGTGCCAGCGGCAGGGGCTCTGGAAACACCATATATTTT. This rearrangement joins TRBV9 to TRBJ1-3; a possible D gene is TRBD1 (6 bases). The V end lost 7 bases, the J end lost 0 bases, and 8 bases lay between the germline ends. The CDR3 is made up of 13 amino acids. Germline assignment: CDR1 SGDLS and CDR2 YYNGEE.

V is TRBV5-1 and J is TRBJ2-7; 7 bases are shared with TRBD2. The trim removed 0 bases at V and 5 bases at J, leaving 5 bases unmatched. Germline V gene lookup returns CDR1 SGHRS and CDR2 YFSETQ. The CDR3 spans 14 residues. The CDR3 DNA follows: TGCGCCAGCAGCTTGGGACGGGGGGAACACGAGCAGTACTTC. It specifies CASSLGRGEHEQYF.

This clone has just one count. The chain is built from TRBV5-6 and TRBJ2-7; 7 bases line up with TRBD2. CDR1 and CDR2 from the germline V gene are SGHDT and YYEEEE. J was trimmed by 4 bases and V by 3 bases; bases with no gene match: 16. The CDR3 has 17 amino acids. The CDR3 region has the DNA TGTGCCAGCAGCTCGTATCGCACCGGGACTACCTTATACGAGCAGTACTTC. This sequence encodes CASSSYRTGTTLYEQYF.

Points on this clone: The junction departs from germline at one end; a sequencing error may be responsible. The chain couples TRBV7-7 to TRBJ2-1; D is perhaps TRBD2 (5 bases). Germline lookup yields CDR1 SSHAT and CDR2 FNYEAQ (reference sequence). This CDR3 is built from 15 residues. CDR3 protein: CASSLGTGTYNEQFF. The CDR3 DNA sequence: TGTGCTAGCAGCTTAGGTACGGGGACCTACAATGAGCAGTTCTTC.